This passage covers 5 T cell receptor beta chains from one sample sequenced in a study of T cells after yellow fever vaccination. In TCRdb, the 5' RACE reads were re-called with MiXCR into one record per CDR3 protein. The sample shows some 670,000 distinct CDR3 sequences, 10% to 15% of them seen only once. The material was PBMCs, obtained on the day of the yellow fever booster vaccination. The receptor set was obtained from a young man who received the YFV17D yellow fever vaccine.

This rearrangement joins TRBV7-2 to TRBJ2-5; 11 nucleotides line up with TRBD2. V lost 9 bases and J lost 4; bases outside the gene matches: 7. The CDR3 has 14 residues. Germline V CDR1 and CDR2: SGHTA, FQGNSA. The CDR3 sequence is CASTRGTSGETQYF. The CDR3 nucleotides read TGTGCCAGTACCCGCGGGACTAGCGGAGAGACCCAGTACTTC.

The chain is built from TRBV19 and TRBJ2-2; D is possibly TRBD2 (5 bases). V was pared by 5 bases and J by 3 bases, with 16 bases between. The CDR3 extends over 16 amino acids. From germline, CDR1 is LNHDA and CDR2 SQIVND (reference sequence). The DNA of the CDR3 is TGTGCCAGTAGTCCAGGAGGCACCCACTACACCGGGGAGCTGTTTTTT. Protein product: CASSPGGTHYTGELFF.

This clonotype came up many times. The chain links TRBV20-1 to TRBJ2-5; D gene unclear. The ends were cut back, 3 bases at V and 5 bases at J, with 7 bases in the middle. Germline lookup yields CDR1 DFQATT and CDR2 SNEGSKA (reference sequence). This CDR3 has 11 residues. CDR3 sequence: CSASSGETQYF. Here the CDR3 DNA reads TGCAGTGCTAGTTCTGGGGAGACCCAGTACTTC.

The J gene is TRBJ2-4, the V gene TRBV7-9; D possibly matches TRBD1 or TRBD2 (5 bases each). Per germline, CDR1 SEHNR and CDR2 FQNEAQ (reference sequence). V lost 3 bases to trimming and J lost 6 bases, with 15 bases between them. The CDR3 is 15 residues long. The CDR3 DNA follows: TGTGCCAGCAGCTTTTCACGGGGCCCGGGAAACATTCAGTACTTC. Its protein product is CASSFSRGPGNIQYF.

Only a few counts were recorded for this clonotype. The chain is built from TRBV6-5 and TRBJ1-1; D ambiguous. The CDR3 sequence is 11 residues long. The V end was cut by 8 bases, the J end by 8 bases, with 12 bases between. Germline V CDR1 and CDR2: MNHEY, SVGAGI. CDR3 sequence: CASVINKEAFF. The DNA of the CDR3 is TGTGCCAGCGTGATAAACAAAGAAGCTTTCTTT.